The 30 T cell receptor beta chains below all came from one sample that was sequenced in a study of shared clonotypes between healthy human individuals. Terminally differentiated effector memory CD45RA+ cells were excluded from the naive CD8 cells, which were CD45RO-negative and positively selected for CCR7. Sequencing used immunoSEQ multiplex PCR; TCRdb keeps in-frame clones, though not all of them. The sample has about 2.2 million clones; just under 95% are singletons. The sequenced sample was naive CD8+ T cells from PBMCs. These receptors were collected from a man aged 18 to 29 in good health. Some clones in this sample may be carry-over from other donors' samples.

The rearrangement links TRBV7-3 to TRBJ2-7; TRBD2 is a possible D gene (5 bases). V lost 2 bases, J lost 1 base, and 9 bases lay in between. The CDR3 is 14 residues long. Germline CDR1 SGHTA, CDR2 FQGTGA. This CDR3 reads CASSLLGGSYEQYF. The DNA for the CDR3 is TGTGCCAGCAGCTTATTAGGCGGGTCCTACGAGCAGTACTTC.

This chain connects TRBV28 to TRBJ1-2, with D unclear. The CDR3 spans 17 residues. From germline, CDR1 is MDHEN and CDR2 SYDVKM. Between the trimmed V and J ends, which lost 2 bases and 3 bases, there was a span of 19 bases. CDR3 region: CASSLGPEYYLDYGYTF. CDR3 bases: TGTGCCAGCAGTTTAGGCCCCGAATACTACTTGGACTATGGCTACACCTTC.

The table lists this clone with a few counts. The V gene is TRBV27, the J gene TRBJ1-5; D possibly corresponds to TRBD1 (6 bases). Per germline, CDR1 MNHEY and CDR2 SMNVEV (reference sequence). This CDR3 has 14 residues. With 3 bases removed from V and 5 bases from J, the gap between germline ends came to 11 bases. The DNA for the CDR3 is TGTGCCAGCAGTTTGGCCAGGGGCCATCAGCCCCAGCATTTT. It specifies CASSLARGHQPQHF.

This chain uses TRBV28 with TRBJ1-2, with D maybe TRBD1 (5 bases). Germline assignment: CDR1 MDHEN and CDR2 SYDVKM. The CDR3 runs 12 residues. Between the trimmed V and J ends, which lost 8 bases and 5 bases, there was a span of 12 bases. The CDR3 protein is CASSNDRYGYTF. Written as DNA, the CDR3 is TGTGCCAGCTCAAACGACAGATATGGCTACACCTTC.

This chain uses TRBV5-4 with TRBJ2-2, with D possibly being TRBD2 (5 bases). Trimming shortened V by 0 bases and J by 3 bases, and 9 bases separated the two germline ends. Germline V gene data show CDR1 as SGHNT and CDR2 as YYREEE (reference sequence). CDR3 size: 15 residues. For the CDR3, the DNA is TGTGCCAGCAGCTTGGACCGGGGATACACCGGGGAGCTGTTTTTT. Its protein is CASSLDRGYTGELFF.

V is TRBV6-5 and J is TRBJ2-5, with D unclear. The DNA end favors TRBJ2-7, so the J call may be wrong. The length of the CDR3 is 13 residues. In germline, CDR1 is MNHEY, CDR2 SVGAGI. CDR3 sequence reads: CASSYSPPAEQYF. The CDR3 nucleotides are TGTGCCAGCAGTTACTCTCCCCCGGCCGAGCAGTACTTC.

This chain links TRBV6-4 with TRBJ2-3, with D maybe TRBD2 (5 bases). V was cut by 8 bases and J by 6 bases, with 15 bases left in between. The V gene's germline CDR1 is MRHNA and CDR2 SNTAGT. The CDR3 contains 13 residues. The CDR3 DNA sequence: TGTGCCAGCGGACCGGGATTAGGGGATACGCAGTATTTT. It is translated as CASGPGLGDTQYF.

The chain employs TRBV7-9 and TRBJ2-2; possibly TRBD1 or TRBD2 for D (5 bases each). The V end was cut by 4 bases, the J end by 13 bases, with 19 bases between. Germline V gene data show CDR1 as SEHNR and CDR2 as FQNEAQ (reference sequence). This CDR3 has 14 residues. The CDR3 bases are TGTGCCAGCAGCTACCGAGGGGCGCCGAAAGCGCTGTTTTTT. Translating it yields CASSYRGAPKALFF. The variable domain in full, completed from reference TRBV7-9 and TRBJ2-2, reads DTGVSQNPRHKITKRGQNVTFRCDPISEHNRLYWYRQTLGQGPEFLTYFQNEAQLEKSRLLSDRFSAERPKGSFSTLEIQRTEQGDSAMYLCASSYRGAPKALFFGEGSRLTVL.

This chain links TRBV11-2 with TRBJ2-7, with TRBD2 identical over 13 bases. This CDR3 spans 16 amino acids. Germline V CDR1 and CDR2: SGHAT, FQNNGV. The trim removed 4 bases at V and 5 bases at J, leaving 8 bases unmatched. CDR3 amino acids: CASSSAMGLAGNEQYF. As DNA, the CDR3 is TGTGCCAGCAGCTCCGCCATGGGACTAGCGGGAAACGAGCAGTACTTC.

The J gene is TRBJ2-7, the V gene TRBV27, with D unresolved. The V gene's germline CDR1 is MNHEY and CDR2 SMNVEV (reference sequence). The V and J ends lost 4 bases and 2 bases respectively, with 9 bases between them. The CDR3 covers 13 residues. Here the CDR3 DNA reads TGTGCCAGCAGTTCCCTACAAACCTACGAGCAGTACTTC. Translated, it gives CASSSLQTYEQYF.

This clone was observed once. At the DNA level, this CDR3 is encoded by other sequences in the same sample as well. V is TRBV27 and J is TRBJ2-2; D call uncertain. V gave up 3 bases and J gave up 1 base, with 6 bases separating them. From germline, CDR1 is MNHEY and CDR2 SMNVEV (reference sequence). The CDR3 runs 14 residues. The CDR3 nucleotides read TGTGCCAGCAGTTTTGCCGAGAACACCGGGGAGCTGTTTTTT. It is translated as CASSFAENTGELFF.

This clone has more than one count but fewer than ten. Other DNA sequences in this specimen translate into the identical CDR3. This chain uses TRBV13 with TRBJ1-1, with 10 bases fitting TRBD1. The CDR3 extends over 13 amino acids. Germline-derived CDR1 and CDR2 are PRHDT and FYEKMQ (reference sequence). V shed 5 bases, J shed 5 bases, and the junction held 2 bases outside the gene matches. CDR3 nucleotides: TGTGCCAGCAGCCTGGGACAGGGGACTGAAGCTTTCTTT. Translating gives CASSLGQGTEAFF.

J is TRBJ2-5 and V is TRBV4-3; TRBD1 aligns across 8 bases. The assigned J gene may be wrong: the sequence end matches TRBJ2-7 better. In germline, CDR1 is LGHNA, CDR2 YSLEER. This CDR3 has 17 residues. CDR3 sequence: CASSQDYLPGQVYEQYF. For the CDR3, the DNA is TGCGCCAGCAGCCAAGATTATCTTCCGGGACAGGTCTACGAGCAGTACTTC.

This chain's CDR3 is CASSWGTVTGYTF. The CDR3 DNA follows: TGTGCCAGCAGCTGGGGGACGGTGACGGGCTACACCTTC. The chain employs TRBV5-6 and TRBJ1-2, with D perhaps TRBD1 (5 bases). V lost 3 bases, J lost 8 bases, and 14 bases lay in between. Germline assignment: CDR1 SGHDT and CDR2 YYEEEE. The CDR3 extends over 13 amino acids. Looking up the rest from reference TRBV5-6 and TRBJ1-2 gives the full variable domain: DAGVTQSPTHLIKTRGQQVTLRCSPKSGHDTVSWYQQALGQGPQFIFQYYEEEERQRGNFPDRFSGHQFPNYSSELNVNALLLGDSALYLCASSWGTVTGYTFGSGTRLTVV.

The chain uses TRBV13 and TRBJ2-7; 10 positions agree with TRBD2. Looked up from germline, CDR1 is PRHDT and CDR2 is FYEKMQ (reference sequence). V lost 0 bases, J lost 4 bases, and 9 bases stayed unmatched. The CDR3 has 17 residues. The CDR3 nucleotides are TGTGCCAGCAGCTTAGGCCTCCCCCTAGCGGGAGAATACGAGCAGTACTTC. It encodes CASSLGLPLAGEYEQYF.

The CDR3 spells CASSALKEKGEQYF. The CDR3 region has the DNA TGTGCCAGCAGCGCCTTAAAGGAAAAGGGCGAGCAGTACTTC. V gene TRBV27 combines with J gene TRBJ2-7; D remains ambiguous. The CDR3 has 14 amino acids. The germline V and J ends were trimmed by 6 bases and 6 bases, with 18 bases remaining between them. CDR1 and CDR2 from the germline V gene are MNHEY and SMNVEV (reference sequence).

The CDR3 coding sequence is TGCGCCAGCAGCCCCCGGGACAGGAAGGGCTACGAGCAGTACTTC. This sequence encodes CASSPRDRKGYEQYF. The rearrangement links TRBV4-1 to TRBJ2-7; TRBD1 agrees at 8 bases. The CDR3 consists of 15 residues. V lost 4 bases, J lost 3 bases, and 8 bases stayed unmatched. The germline V gene has CDR1 MGHRA and CDR2 YSYEKL.

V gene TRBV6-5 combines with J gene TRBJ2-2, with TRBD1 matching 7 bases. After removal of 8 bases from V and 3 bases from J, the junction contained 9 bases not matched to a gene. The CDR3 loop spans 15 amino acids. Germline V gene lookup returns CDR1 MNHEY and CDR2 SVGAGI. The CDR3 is CASSRGQRYTGELFF. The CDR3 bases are TGTGCCAGCTCAAGGGGACAGCGATACACCGGGGAGCTGTTTTTT.

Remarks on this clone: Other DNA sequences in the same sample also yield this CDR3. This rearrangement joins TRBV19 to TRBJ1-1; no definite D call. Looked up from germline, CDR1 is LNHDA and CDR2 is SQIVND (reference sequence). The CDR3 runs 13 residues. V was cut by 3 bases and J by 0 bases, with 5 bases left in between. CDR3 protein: CASSIGMNTEAFF. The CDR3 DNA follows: TGTGCCAGTAGTATTGGAATGAACACTGAAGCTTTCTTT.

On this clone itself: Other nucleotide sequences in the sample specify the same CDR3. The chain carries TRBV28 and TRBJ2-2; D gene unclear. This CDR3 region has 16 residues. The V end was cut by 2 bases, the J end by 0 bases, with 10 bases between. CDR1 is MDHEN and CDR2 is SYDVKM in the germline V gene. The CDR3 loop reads CASSLLVGSNTGELFF. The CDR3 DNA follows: TGTGCCAGCAGTTTACTGGTCGGATCGAACACCGGGGAGCTGTTTTTT.

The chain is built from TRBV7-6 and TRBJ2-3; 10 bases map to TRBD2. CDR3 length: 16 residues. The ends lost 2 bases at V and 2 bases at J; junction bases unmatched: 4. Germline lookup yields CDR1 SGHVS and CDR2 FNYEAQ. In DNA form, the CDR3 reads TGTGCCAGCAGCTTAATGCTAGCGGGAGACACAGATACGCAGTATTTT. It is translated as CASSLMLAGDTDTQYF.

The CDR3 sequence: CASSPWDTGTDTQYF. The CDR3 nucleotides read TGTGCCAGCAGCCCTTGGGACACCGGCACAGATACGCAGTATTTT. V and J are TRBV7-9 and TRBJ2-3, with D possibly TRBD1 on 6 matching bases. The CDR3 totals 15 residues. V was cut by 5 bases and J by 1 base, with 13 bases left in between. The germline gives CDR1 SEHNR, CDR2 FQNEAQ (reference sequence).

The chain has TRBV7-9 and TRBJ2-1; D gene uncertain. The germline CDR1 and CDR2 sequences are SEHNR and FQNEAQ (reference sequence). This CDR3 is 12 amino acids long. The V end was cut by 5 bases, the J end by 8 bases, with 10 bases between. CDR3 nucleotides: TGTGCCAGCAGCCAGGCCGGTCATGAGCAGTTCTTC. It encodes CASSQAGHEQFF.

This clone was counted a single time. The CDR3 spells CASSSYRGPGQPQHF. In DNA, the CDR3 is TGTGCCAGCAGTTCATACAGGGGGCCTGGGCAGCCCCAGCATTTT. The chain has TRBV27 and TRBJ1-5; 9 nucleotides agree with TRBD1. The CDR3 length is 15 residues. Germline V lookup: CDR1 MNHEY, CDR2 SMNVEV (reference sequence). With 4 bases clipped from V and 7 bases from J, the junction kept 8 bases outside the gene matches.

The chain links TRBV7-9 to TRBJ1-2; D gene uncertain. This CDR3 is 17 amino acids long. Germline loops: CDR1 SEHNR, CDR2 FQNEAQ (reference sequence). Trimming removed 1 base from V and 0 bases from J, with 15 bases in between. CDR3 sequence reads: CASSLVPYGPSNYGYTF. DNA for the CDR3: TGTGCCAGCAGCTTAGTTCCCTACGGCCCTTCTAACTATGGCTACACCTTC.

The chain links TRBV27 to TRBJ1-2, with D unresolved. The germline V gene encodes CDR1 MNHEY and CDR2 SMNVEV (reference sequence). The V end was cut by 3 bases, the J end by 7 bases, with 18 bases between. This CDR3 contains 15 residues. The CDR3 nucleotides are TGTGCCAGCAGTTTCCAATCGGGCCAAAGAGGTGGCTACACCTTC. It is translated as CASSFQSGQRGGYTF.

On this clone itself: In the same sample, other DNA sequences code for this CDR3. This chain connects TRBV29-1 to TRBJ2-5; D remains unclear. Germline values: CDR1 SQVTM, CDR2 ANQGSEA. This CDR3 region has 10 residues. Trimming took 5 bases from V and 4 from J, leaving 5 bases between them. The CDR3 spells CSVPGETQYF. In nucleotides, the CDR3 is TGCAGCGTTCCGGGAGAGACCCAGTACTTC.

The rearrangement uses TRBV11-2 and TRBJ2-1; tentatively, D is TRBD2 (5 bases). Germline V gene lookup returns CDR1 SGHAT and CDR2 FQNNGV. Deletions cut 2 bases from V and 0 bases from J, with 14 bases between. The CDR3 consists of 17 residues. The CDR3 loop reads CASSLQLTISSYNEQFF. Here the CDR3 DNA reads TGTGCCAGCAGCTTACAATTGACTATAAGCTCCTACAATGAGCAGTTCTTC.

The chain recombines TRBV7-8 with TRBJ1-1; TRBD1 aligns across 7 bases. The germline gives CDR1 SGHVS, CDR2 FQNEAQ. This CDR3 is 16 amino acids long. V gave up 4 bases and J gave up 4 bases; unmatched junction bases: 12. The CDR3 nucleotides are TGTGCCAGCAGCTCGCGACAGGGAGTGGGGAGCACTGAAGCTTTCTTT. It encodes CASSSRQGVGSTEAFF.

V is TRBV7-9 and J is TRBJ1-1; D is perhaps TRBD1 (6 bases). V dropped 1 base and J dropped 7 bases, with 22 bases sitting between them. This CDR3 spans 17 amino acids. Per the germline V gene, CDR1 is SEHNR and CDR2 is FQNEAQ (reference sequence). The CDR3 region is CASSLVGRTAKHGEAFF. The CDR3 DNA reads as TGTGCCAGCAGCTTAGTGGGCAGGACAGCAAAACACGGTGAAGCTTTCTTT.